These T cell receptor beta chains were read from a single sample in a study of OX40 agonist ivuxolimab in advanced cancers. The method was immunoSEQ multiplex PCR; TCRdb's version includes in-frame clones alone and lacks a portion of them. The data show more than 60,000 clones, with about 88% seen just once and roughly 1.1% held by the top ten. The specimen comprised CD4+ or CD8+ T cells sorted from blood, sampled in a trial of the OX40 agonist ivuxolimab. These receptors came from an adult with an advanced solid tumor such as melanoma, head and neck, liver or kidney cancer. Each CDR3 is given with its conserved first and last residue. A D gene is named only where the DNA matches it firmly. The size of a clone is reported for some rows only, either as once, few or many, or as a class for expanded clones.

CDR3 protein: CASSSGVSGELFF; CDR3 DNA: TGTGCCAGCAGCTCTGGGGTGTCCGGGGAGCTGTTTTTT; D gene: -; clone size: -; J gene: TRBJ2-2; V gene: TRBV11-2
CDR3 protein: CASSPPSRAGLFF; CDR3 DNA: TGTGCCAGCTCACCACCGTCCCGGGCCGGGCTGTTTTTT; D gene: -; clone size: -; J gene: TRBJ1-4; V gene: TRBV18
CDR3 protein: CASSPPGGGNQPQHF; CDR3 DNA: TGTGCCAGCTCACCCCCCGGGGGCGGCAATCAGCCCCAGCATTTT; D gene: -; clone size: -; J gene: TRBJ1-5; V gene: TRBV18
CDR3 protein: CASSIDLLAGTDTQYF; CDR3 DNA: TGTGCCAGTAGTATAGATCTCCTAGCGGGCACAGATACGCAGTATTTT; D gene: TRBD2; clone size: -; J gene: TRBJ2-3; V gene: TRBV19
CDR3 protein: CASSSRGGVREKLFF; CDR3 DNA: TGTGCCAGCAGCTCCCGGGGCGGGGTGAGGGAAAAACTGTTTTTT; D gene: -; clone size: -; J gene: TRBJ1-4; V gene: TRBV5-6
CDR3 protein: CSARGGYEQYF; CDR3 DNA: TGCAGTGCTAGAGGGGGGTACGAGCAGTACTTC; D gene: -; clone size: -; J gene: TRBJ2-7; V gene: TRBV20-1
CDR3 protein: CASRQGLEKLFF; CDR3 DNA: TGTGCCAGCAGACAGGGCCTTGAAAAACTGTTTTTT; D gene: -; clone size: -; J gene: TRBJ1-4; V gene: TRBV28
CDR3 protein: CASSSIHKIQGNTEAFF; CDR3 DNA: TGTGCCAGCTCATCCATCCACAAAATACAGGGAAACACTGAAGCTTTCTTT; D gene: -; clone size: -; J gene: TRBJ1-1; V gene: TRBV18
CDR3 protein: CASRPDRGFSYEQYF; CDR3 DNA: TGTGCCAGCAGGCCGGACAGGGGATTCTCCTACGAGCAGTACTTC; D gene: TRBD1; clone size: -; J gene: TRBJ2-7; V gene: TRBV6-5
CDR3 protein: CASSLDRGRVDEQFF; CDR3 DNA: TGCGCCAGCAGCCTGGACAGGGGGCGCGTCGATGAGCAGTTCTTC; D gene: TRBD1; clone size: -; J gene: TRBJ2-1; V gene: TRBV5-1
CDR3 protein: CASSLRGFQPQHF; CDR3 DNA: TGTGCCAGCAGCTTGAGGGGGTTTCAGCCCCAGCATTTT; D gene: -; clone size: -; J gene: TRBJ1-5; V gene: TRBV5-5
CDR3 protein: CASSWWGGPQGGTDTQYF; CDR3 DNA: TGTGCCAGCAGCTGGTGGGGCGGCCCCCAGGGGGGCACAGATACGCAGTATTTT; D gene: TRBD1; clone size: -; J gene: TRBJ2-3; V gene: TRBV5-6
CDR3 protein: CASMERGSNQPQHF; CDR3 DNA: TGTGCCAGTATGGAAAGGGGGAGCAATCAGCCCCAGCATTTT; D gene: -; clone size: -; J gene: TRBJ1-5; V gene: TRBV19
CDR3 protein: CASRVQSMNTEAFF; CDR3 DNA: TGTGCCAGTAGGGTACAGTCCATGAACACTGAAGCTTTCTTT; D gene: -; clone size: -; J gene: TRBJ1-1; V gene: TRBV19
CDR3 protein: CATSRDRFRGAGGQPQHF; CDR3 DNA: TGTGCCACCAGCAGAGATAGATTCCGCGGCGCCGGTGGCCAGCCCCAGCATTTT; D gene: -; clone size: -; J gene: TRBJ1-5; V gene: TRBV15
CDR3 protein: CASRRTGGEADTQYF; CDR3 DNA: TGCGCCAGCAGAAGGACGGGGGGAGAAGCAGATACGCAGTATTTT; D gene: TRBD2; clone size: -; J gene: TRBJ2-3; V gene: TRBV5-1
CDR3 protein: CASSFRDSSYEQYF; CDR3 DNA: TGTGCCAGCAGTTTCCGGGACAGTTCCTACGAGCAGTACTTC; D gene: TRBD1; clone size: -; J gene: TRBJ2-7; V gene: TRBV27
CDR3 protein: CASSPLGGTEAFF; CDR3 DNA: TGTGCCAGCAGCCCCCTTGGGGGCACTGAAGCTTTCTTT; D gene: -; clone size: -; J gene: TRBJ1-1; V gene: TRBV11-1
CDR3 protein: CASAGGSLSRNQPQHF; CDR3 DNA: TGTGCCTCGGCCGGAGGCAGTCTGAGTCGCAATCAGCCCCAGCATTTT; D gene: -; clone size: -; J gene: TRBJ1-5; V gene: TRBV27
CDR3 protein: CATSRDRGDAAFF; CDR3 DNA: TGTGCCACCTCACGGGACAGGGGTGATGCGGCTTTCTTT; D gene: TRBD1; clone size: few; J gene: TRBJ1-1; V gene: TRBV19
CDR3 protein: CASQGVGEKLFF; CDR3 DNA: TGCGCCAGCCAGGGGGTAGGTGAAAAACTGTTTTTT; D gene: TRBD1; clone size: -; J gene: TRBJ1-4; V gene: TRBV5-1
CDR3 protein: CASSPTMGEANYGYTF; CDR3 DNA: TGCGCCAGCAGCCCCACGATGGGGGAAGCTAACTATGGCTACACCTTC; D gene: -; clone size: -; J gene: TRBJ1-2; V gene: TRBV4-1
CDR3 protein: CAWNRVLGNQPQHF; CDR3 DNA: TGTGCCTGGAATCGGGTGTTAGGCAATCAGCCCCAGCATTTT; D gene: -; clone size: few; J gene: TRBJ1-5; V gene: TRBV30
CDR3 protein: CASSPRLAGTGELFF; CDR3 DNA: TGTGCCAGCAGCCCCCGACTAGCGGGCACCGGGGAGCTGTTTTTT; D gene: TRBD2; clone size: -; J gene: TRBJ2-2; V gene: TRBV4-2
CDR3 protein: CASTLPGAIDQPQHF; CDR3 DNA: TGTGCCAGCACACTCCCCGGGGCCATAGATCAGCCCCAGCATTTT; D gene: -; clone size: -; J gene: TRBJ1-5; V gene: TRBV6-1
CDR3 protein: CASRAVSGTEAFF; CDR3 DNA: TGCGCCAGCAGGGCTGTCAGTGGCACTGAAGCTTTCTTT; D gene: -; clone size: -; J gene: TRBJ1-1; V gene: TRBV5-1
CDR3 protein: CASSLAAAGTGGYTF; CDR3 DNA: TGCGCCAGCAGCCTAGCCGCCGCCGGGACAGGGGGCTACACCTTC; D gene: TRBD1; clone size: once; J gene: TRBJ1-2; V gene: TRBV4-1
CDR3 protein: CASSEGDYGYTF; CDR3 DNA: TGTGCCAGCAGTGAAGGGGACTATGGCTACACCTTC; D gene: -; clone size: -; J gene: TRBJ1-2; V gene: TRBV2
CDR3 protein: CATSEGQGTGQPQHF; CDR3 DNA: TGTGCCACCAGCGAAGGACAGGGCACGGGTCAGCCCCAGCATTTT; D gene: TRBD1; clone size: few; J gene: TRBJ1-5; V gene: TRBV15
CDR3 protein: CASSPSGTGGDGYTF; CDR3 DNA: TGTGCCAGCAGTCCCTCCGGGACAGGGGGCGATGGCTACACCTTC; D gene: TRBD1; clone size: -; J gene: TRBJ1-2; V gene: TRBV6-5
CDR3 protein: CASSVGTANTGELFF; CDR3 DNA: TGCGCCAGCTCGGTAGGGACAGCTAACACCGGGGAGCTGTTTTTT; D gene: TRBD1; clone size: -; J gene: TRBJ2-2; V gene: TRBV5-1
CDR3 protein: CASSLSGSYEQYF; CDR3 DNA: TGTGCCAGCAGCTTAAGTGGTTCCTACGAGCAGTACTTC; D gene: -; clone size: -; J gene: TRBJ2-7; V gene: TRBV7-2
CDR3 protein: CASSPGLFIGRDVHGYTF; CDR3 DNA: TGTGCCAGCAGCCCCGGGCTTTTTATAGGCAGGGACGTTCATGGCTACACCTTC; D gene: -; clone size: once; J gene: TRBJ1-2; V gene: TRBV7-9
CDR3 protein: CASSLGGAYGYTF; CDR3 DNA: TGTGCCAGCAGCTTGGGTGGGGCCTATGGCTACACCTTC; D gene: -; clone size: -; J gene: TRBJ1-2; V gene: TRBV13
CDR3 protein: CASRPGTSSFNEQFF; CDR3 DNA: TGTGCCAGCAGGCCCGGGACAAGTTCCTTCAATGAGCAGTTCTTC; D gene: -; clone size: -; J gene: TRBJ2-1; V gene: TRBV6-5
CDR3 protein: CASSLDRGGEQYF; CDR3 DNA: TGTGCCAGCAGCTTAGATCGGGGAGGGGAGCAGTACTTC; D gene: TRBD2; clone size: -; J gene: TRBJ2-7; V gene: TRBV11-2
CDR3 protein: CASSLRSGPSSYEQYF; CDR3 DNA: TGCGCCAGCAGCTTACGGTCCGGGCCGAGCTCCTACGAGCAGTACTTC; D gene: -; clone size: few; J gene: TRBJ2-7; V gene: TRBV5-1
CDR3 protein: CASSLPRGTEAFF; CDR3 DNA: TGTGCCAGCAGCCTGCCCAGGGGCACTGAAGCTTTCTTT; D gene: -; clone size: -; J gene: TRBJ1-1; V gene: TRBV7-9
CDR3 protein: CASSSGGKDTQYF; CDR3 DNA: TGTGCCAGCAGCTCGGGGGGGAAAGATACGCAGTATTTT; D gene: TRBD2; clone size: -; J gene: TRBJ2-3; V gene: TRBV7-8
CDR3 protein: CAIGSNRAGSYNEQFF; CDR3 DNA: TGTGCCATCGGCTCAAATAGGGCAGGATCCTACAATGAGCAGTTCTTC; D gene: -; clone size: -; J gene: TRBJ2-1; V gene: TRBV10-3
CDR3 protein: CASSKGTGVGQPQHF; CDR3 DNA: TGTGCCAGCAGCAAAGGGACAGGGGTGGGTCAGCCCCAGCATTTT; D gene: TRBD1; clone size: -; J gene: TRBJ1-5; V gene: TRBV7-8
CDR3 protein: CSVEMISNYGYTF; CDR3 DNA: TGCAGCGTTGAAATGATCTCAAACTATGGCTACACCTTC; D gene: -; clone size: -; J gene: TRBJ1-2; V gene: TRBV29-1
CDR3 protein: CASSPEQQGPNTEAFF; CDR3 DNA: TGTGCCAGCTCACCAGAGCAACAGGGCCCGAACACTGAAGCTTTCTTT; D gene: -; clone size: -; J gene: TRBJ1-1; V gene: TRBV18
CDR3 protein: CASSLDRAQPQHF; CDR3 DNA: TGTGCCAGCAGTTTAGACAGGGCTCAGCCCCAGCATTTT; D gene: TRBD1; clone size: -; J gene: TRBJ1-5; V gene: TRBV28
CDR3 protein: CASSLHRSYTF; CDR3 DNA: TGTGCCAGCAGCTTACACAGGAGCTACACCTTC; D gene: -; clone size: -; J gene: TRBJ1-2; V gene: TRBV5-8
CDR3 protein: CASRDGPSTDTQYF; CDR3 DNA: TGTGCCAGCAGAGACGGGCCTAGCACAGATACGCAGTATTTT; D gene: -; clone size: -; J gene: TRBJ2-3; V gene: TRBV6-6
CDR3 protein: CASSLALANSPLHF; CDR3 DNA: TGTGCCAGCAGCTTAGCTTTGGCAAATTCACCCCTCCACTTT; D gene: -; clone size: -; J gene: TRBJ1-6; V gene: TRBV7-8
CDR3 protein: CASRDSGQYEQYF; CDR3 DNA: TGTGCCAGTAGGGATTCTGGGCAATACGAGCAGTACTTC; D gene: -; clone size: -; J gene: TRBJ2-7; V gene: TRBV19
CDR3 protein: CASSVGGETQYF; CDR3 DNA: TGTGCCAGTAGTGTGGGCGGAGAGACCCAGTACTTC; D gene: -; clone size: -; J gene: TRBJ2-5; V gene: TRBV19
CDR3 protein: CASSVGNRGQETQYF; CDR3 DNA: TGTGCCAGCAGCGTAGGGAACAGGGGGCAAGAGACCCAGTACTTC; D gene: TRBD1; clone size: -; J gene: TRBJ2-5; V gene: TRBV9
CDR3 protein: CASSGRQASGGTEAFF; CDR3 DNA: TGTGCCAGTTCGGGGCGGCAGGCCTCCGGGGGGACTGAAGCTTTCTTT; D gene: -; clone size: -; J gene: TRBJ1-1; V gene: TRBV19
CDR3 protein: CASSVGRTLIYGYTF; CDR3 DNA: TGTGCCAGCAGCGTAGGTAGGACACTCATCTATGGCTACACCTTC; D gene: -; clone size: -; J gene: TRBJ1-2; V gene: TRBV9
CDR3 protein: CASTLLGTGLSPLHF; CDR3 DNA: TGTGCCAGCACCTTGCTAGGGACAGGGCTTTCACCCCTCCACTTT; D gene: TRBD1; clone size: -; J gene: TRBJ1-6; V gene: TRBV27